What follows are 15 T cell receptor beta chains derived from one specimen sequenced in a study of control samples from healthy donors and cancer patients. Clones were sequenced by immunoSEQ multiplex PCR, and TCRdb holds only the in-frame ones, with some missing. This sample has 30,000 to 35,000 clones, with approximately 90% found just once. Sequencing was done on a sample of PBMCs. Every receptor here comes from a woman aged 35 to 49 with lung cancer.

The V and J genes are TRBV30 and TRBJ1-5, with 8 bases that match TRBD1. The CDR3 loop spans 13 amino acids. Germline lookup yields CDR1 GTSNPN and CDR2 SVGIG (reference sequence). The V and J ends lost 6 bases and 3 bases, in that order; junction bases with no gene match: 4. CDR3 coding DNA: TGTGCCTGCTCAGGGGGCTACAATCAGCCCCAGCATTTT. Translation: CACSGGYNQPQHF. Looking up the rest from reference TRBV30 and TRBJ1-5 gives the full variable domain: SQTIHQWPATLVQPVGSPLSLECTVEGTSNPNLYWYRQAAGRGLQLLFYSVGIGQISSEVPQNLSASRPQDRQFILSSKKLLLSDSGFYLCACSGGYNQPQHFGDGTRLSIL.

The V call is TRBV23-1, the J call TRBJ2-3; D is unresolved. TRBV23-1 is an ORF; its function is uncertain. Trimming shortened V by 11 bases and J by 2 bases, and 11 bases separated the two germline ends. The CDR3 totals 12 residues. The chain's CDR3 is CALLSFTDTQYF. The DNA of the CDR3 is TGCGCCCTCCTGTCCTTCACAGATACGCAGTATTTT.

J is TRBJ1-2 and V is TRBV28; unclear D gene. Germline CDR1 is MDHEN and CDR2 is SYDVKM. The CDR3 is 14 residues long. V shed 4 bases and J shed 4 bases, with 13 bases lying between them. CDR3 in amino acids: CASSSGGPFYGYTF. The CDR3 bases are TGTGCCAGCAGTTCCGGCGGGCCCTTCTATGGCTACACCTTC.

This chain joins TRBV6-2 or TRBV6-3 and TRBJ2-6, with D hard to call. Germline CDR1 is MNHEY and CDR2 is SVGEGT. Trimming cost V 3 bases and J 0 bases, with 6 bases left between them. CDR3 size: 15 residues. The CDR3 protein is CASSYLSSGANVLTF. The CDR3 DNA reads TGTGCCAGCAGTTATTTGAGCTCTGGGGCCAACGTCCTGACTTTC.

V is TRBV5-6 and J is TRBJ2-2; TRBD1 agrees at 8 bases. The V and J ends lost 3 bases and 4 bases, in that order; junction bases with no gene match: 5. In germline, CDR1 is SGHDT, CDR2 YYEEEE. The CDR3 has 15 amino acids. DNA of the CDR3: TGTGCCAGCAGCTGGGGGGACAGGAGCACCGGGGAGCTGTTTTTT. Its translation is CASSWGDRSTGELFF.

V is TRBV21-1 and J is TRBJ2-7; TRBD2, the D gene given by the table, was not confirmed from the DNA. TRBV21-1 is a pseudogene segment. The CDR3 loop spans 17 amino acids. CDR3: CASSKVNRAGVIYEQYF. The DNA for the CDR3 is TGTGCCAGCAGCAAAGTCAATAGGGCGGGTGTCATCTACGAGCAGTACTTC.

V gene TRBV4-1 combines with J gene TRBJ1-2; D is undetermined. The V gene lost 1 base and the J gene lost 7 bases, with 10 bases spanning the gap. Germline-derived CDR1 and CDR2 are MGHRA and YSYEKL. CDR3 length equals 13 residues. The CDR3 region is CASSQVGAFGYTF. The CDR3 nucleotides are TGCGCCAGCAGCCAAGTCGGAGCGTTTGGCTACACCTTC.

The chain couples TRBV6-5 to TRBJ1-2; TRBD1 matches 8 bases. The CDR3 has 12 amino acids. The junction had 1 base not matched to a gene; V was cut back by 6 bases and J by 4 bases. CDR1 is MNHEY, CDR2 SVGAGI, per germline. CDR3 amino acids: CASRDRGYGYTF. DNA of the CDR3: TGTGCCAGCAGAGACAGGGGCTATGGCTACACCTTC.

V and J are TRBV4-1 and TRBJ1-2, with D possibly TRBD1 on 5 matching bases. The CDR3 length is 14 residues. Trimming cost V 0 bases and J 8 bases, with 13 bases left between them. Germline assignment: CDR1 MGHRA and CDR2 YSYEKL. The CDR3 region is CASSQDWGVAGYTF. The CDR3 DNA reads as TGCGCCAGCAGCCAAGATTGGGGCGTTGCGGGCTACACCTTC.

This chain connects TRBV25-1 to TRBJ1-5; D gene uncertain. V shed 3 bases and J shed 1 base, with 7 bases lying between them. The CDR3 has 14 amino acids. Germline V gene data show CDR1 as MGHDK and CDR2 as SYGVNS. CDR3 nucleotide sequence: TGTGCCAGCAGTGATACACTCAGCAATCAGCCCCAGCATTTT. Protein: CASSDTLSNQPQHF.

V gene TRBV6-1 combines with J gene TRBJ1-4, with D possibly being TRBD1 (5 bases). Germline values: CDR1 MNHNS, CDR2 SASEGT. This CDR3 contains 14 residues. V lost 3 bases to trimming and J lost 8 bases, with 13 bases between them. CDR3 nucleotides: TGTGCCAGCAGTGACCAGGGAGTCTGGGAAAAACTGTTTTTT. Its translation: CASSDQGVWEKLFF.

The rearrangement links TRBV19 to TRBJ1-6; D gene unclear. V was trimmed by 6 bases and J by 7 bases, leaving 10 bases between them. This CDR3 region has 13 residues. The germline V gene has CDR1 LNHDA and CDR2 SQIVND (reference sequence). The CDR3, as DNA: TGTGCCAGTAGCATTACCCGGAATTCACCCCTCCACTTT. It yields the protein CASSITRNSPLHF.

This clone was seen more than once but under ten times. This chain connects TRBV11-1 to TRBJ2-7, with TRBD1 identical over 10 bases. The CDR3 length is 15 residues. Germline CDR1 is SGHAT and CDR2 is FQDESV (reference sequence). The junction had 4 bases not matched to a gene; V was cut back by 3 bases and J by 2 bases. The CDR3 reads CASSLGTGATYEQYF. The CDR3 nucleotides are TGTGCCAGCAGCTTGGGGACAGGGGCTACCTACGAGCAGTACTTC.

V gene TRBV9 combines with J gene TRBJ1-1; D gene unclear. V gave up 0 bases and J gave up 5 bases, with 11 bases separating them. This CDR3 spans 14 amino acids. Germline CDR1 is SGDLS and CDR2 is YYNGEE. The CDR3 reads CASSVGLGGTEAFF. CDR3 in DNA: TGTGCCAGCAGCGTAGGACTGGGAGGGACTGAAGCTTTCTTT.

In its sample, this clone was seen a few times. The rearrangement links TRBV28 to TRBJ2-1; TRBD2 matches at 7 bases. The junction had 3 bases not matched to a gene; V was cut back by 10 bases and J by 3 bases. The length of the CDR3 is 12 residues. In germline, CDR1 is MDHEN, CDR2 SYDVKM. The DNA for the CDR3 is TGTGCCACCACGGGGGGCTACAATGAGCAGTTCTTC. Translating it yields CATTGGYNEQFF.